The subject of this entry is one T cell receptor beta chain. As yet, its antigen is unknown. At the survey level, the v3.0 immunoSEQ assay was run. The table came from immunoSEQ multiplex PCR; TCRdb's copy has only in-frame clones and leaves some out. Found here are 20,000 to 30,000 clones, roughly 86% of them singletons; the top ten hold about 9%. These data come from a study of long-term antiretroviral therapy in people with HIV. Findings and limits, study-wide: In samples taken after ART, diversity increased but remained below transplant donor control levels. Pre-ART-expanded clones dominated the repertoire at all time points.

Germline lookup yields CDR1 SGDLS and CDR2 YYNGEE. The CDR3 is 14 residues long. V lost 0 bases to trimming and J lost 0 bases, with 6 bases between them. The sample here was unsorted PBMCs, taken 1.8 years before starting antiretroviral therapy. The receptor was isolated from a man aged 45-65 years with HIV. The chain couples TRBV9 to TRBJ1-1; D call uncertain. In DNA, the CDR3 is TGTGCCAGCAGCGTAGCAGGTCTGAACACTGAAGCTTTCTTT. Residues: CASSVAGLNTEAFF.